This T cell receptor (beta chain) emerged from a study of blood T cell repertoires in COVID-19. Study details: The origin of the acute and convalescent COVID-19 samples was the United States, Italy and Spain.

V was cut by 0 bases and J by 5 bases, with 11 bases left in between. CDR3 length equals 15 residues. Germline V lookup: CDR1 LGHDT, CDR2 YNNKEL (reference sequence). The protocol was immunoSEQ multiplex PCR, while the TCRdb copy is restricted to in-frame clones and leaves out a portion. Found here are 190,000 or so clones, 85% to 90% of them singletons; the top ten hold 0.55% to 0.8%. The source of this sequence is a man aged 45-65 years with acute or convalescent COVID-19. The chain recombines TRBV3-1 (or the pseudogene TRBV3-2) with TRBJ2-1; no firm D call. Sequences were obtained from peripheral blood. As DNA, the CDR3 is TGTGCCAGCAGCCAAGATTGGCAGGCGAACAATGAGCAGTTCTTC. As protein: CASSQDWQANNEQFF.